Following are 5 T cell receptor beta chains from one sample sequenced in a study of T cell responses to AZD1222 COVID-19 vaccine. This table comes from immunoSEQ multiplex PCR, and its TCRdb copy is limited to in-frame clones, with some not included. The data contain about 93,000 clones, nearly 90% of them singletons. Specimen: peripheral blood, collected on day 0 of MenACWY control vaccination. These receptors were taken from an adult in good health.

In DNA, the CDR3 is TGTGCCAGCAGTTACTGGGGGGGCTACACCTTC. This sequence encodes CASSYWGGYTF. This chain uses TRBV6-5 with TRBJ1-2; perhaps TRBD1 as D (5 bases). Between the trimmed V and J ends, which lost 1 base and 8 bases, there was a span of 5 bases. CDR3 length equals 11 residues. Looked up from germline, CDR1 is MNHEY and CDR2 is SVGAGI.

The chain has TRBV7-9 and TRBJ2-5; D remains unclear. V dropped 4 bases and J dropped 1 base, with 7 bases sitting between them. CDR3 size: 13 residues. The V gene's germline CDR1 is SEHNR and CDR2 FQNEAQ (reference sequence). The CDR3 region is CASSYTVQETQYF. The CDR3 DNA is TGTGCCAGCAGCTACACAGTCCAAGAGACCCAGTACTTC.

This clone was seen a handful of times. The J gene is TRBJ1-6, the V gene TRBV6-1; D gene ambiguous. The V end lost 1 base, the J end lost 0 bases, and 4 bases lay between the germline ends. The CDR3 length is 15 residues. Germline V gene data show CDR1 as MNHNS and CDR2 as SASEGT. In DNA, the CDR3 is TGTGCCAGCAGTGAAGGGAGCTCCTATAATTCACCCCTCCACTTT. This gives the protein CASSEGSSYNSPLHF.

The CDR3 region is CASSAGTGNGYTF. Written as DNA, the CDR3 is TGTGCCAGCAGCGCCGGGACAGGGAATGGCTACACCTTC. This chain joins TRBV25-1 and TRBJ1-2; 9 nucleotides match TRBD1. The CDR3 consists of 13 residues. Germline trimming cut 6 bases from V and 6 bases from J; bases unmatched to any gene: 5. Germline CDR1 MGHDK, CDR2 SYGVNS.

CDR3 DNA sequence: TGTGCCAGTAGTGGGTTCGACCGAGGCACAGATACGCAGTATTTT. Encoded protein: CASSGFDRGTDTQYF. The gene calls are TRBV19 and TRBJ2-3; D is unclear. The germline V gene encodes CDR1 LNHDA and CDR2 SQIVND (reference sequence). V lost 5 bases to trimming and J lost 1 base, with 13 bases between them. The CDR3 is made up of 15 amino acids.